This TCR beta chain was captured by sequencing in a study of long-term antiretroviral therapy in people with HIV. General study points: For ART adherence, viral resistance and therapy changes, no data were available.

Survey level was the resolution at which the v3.0 immunoSEQ assay ran. The protocol was immunoSEQ multiplex PCR, while the TCRdb copy is restricted to in-frame clones and leaves out a portion. This table has over 35,000 clones, roughly 80% appearing once. On this clone itself: The antigen remains unidentified.

Germline V gene lookup returns CDR1 MNHNS and CDR2 SASEGT. The CDR3 runs to 14 residues. The V end was cut by 7 bases, the J end by 5 bases, with 17 bases between. This chain uses TRBV6-1 with TRBJ2-5; TRBD2 is a possible D gene (6 bases). The specimen comprised unsorted PBMCs, sampled 1.5 years after starting antiretroviral therapy. The receptor's source is a man aged 18 to 30 with HIV. Here the CDR3 DNA reads TGTGCCAGCACCAAGGGACTCGCGGGCGAGACCCAGTACTTC. This translates into CASTKGLAGETQYF.